The entry below gives a single TCR beta chain sequence along with its context. Its antigen is unknown. The CDR3 is made up of 15 amino acids. Per germline, CDR1 SGHRS and CDR2 YFSETQ. V was pared by 4 bases and J by 1 base, with 12 bases between. Blood cells were analyzed directly, without culture or expansion. These data come from a study of neoadjuvant anti-PD-1 for oral cavity cancer. Findings of the study overall: Post-nivolumab, blood T cell clonality was significantly elevated in non-responders. Only three patients per response group were TCR-analyzed; validation needed.

Blood libraries mostly used approximately 480 ng genomic DNA, six replicates each. Produced via immunoSEQ multiplex PCR; TCRdb's table is partial and in-frame only. The profile shows about 81,000 clones, about 84% of them singletons. This chain uses TRBV5-1 with TRBJ2-1; D is unclear. The receptor's source is a person aged 35-79 years with oral cavity squamous cell carcinoma. The specimen was PBMCs, collected before nivolumab (anti-PD-1) treatment. CDR3 DNA sequence: TGCGCCAGCAGCCCGGGTGGTGGATCCTACAATGAGCAGTTCTTC. Translation: CASSPGGGSYNEQFF.